The 19 T cell receptor beta chains presented below share a single source sample, sequenced in a study of T cell responses to AZD1222 COVID-19 vaccine. Clones were sequenced by immunoSEQ multiplex PCR, and TCRdb holds only the in-frame ones, with some missing. Seen here are about 130,000 clones, around 85% observed once, and the top ten hold 7.9%. The source was peripheral blood, collected 28 days after the second dose of the MenACWY control vaccine. Receptors originate from an adult who received the MenACWY meningococcal vaccine as a control.

The chain carries TRBV11-1 and TRBJ2-5, with a possible D match to TRBD1 (6 bases). Germline V gives CDR1 SGHAT, CDR2 FQDESV (reference sequence). The V and J ends lost 2 bases and 4 bases respectively, with 14 bases between them. The CDR3 spans 15 residues. This CDR3 reads CASSLYRASRETQYF. In nucleotides, the CDR3 is TGTGCCAGCAGCTTATACAGGGCTTCTCGAGAGACCCAGTACTTC.

The chain joins TRBV3-1 (or the pseudogene TRBV3-2) to TRBJ1-2, with 7 bases identical to TRBD1. The length of the CDR3 is 16 residues. After removal of 4 bases from V and 3 bases from J, the junction contained 11 bases not matched to a gene. The germline CDR1 and CDR2 sequences are LGHDT and YNNKEL (reference sequence). Here the CDR3 reads CASSRDLGGADYGYTF. DNA for the CDR3: TGTGCCAGCAGCCGGGATTTAGGGGGCGCTGACTATGGCTACACCTTC.

This clone has just a few counts. V gene TRBV12-3 or TRBV12-4 combines with J gene TRBJ1-3; D not certain. V was shortened by 6 bases and J by 8 bases, with 11 bases between the two germline ends. This CDR3 region has 12 residues. The CDR3 here is CASSLSEYTIYF. The CDR3 nucleotides are TGTGCCAGCAGCCTCTCGGAGTACACCATATATTTT.

The chain links TRBV27 to TRBJ2-1; D unclear. The CDR3 has 12 amino acids. V shed 5 bases and J shed 9 bases, with 11 bases lying between them. The germline V gene has CDR1 MNHEY and CDR2 SMNVEV (reference sequence). CDR3 in DNA: TGTGCCAGCAGTCCCTACGGCGGTGAGCAGTTCTTC. Encoded protein: CASSPYGGEQFF.

The J gene is TRBJ1-2, the V gene TRBV6-2 or TRBV6-3, with TRBD1 as a possible D gene (6 bases). V shed 4 bases and J shed 3 bases, with 9 bases lying between them. CDR1 and CDR2 from the germline V gene are MNHEY and SVGEGT. There are 13 residues in the CDR3. CDR3 protein: CASSSGADYGYTF. The CDR3 DNA reads TGTGCCAGCAGTTCAGGGGCTGACTATGGCTACACCTTC.

The chain couples TRBV18 to TRBJ2-5; 7 positions match TRBD1. V shed 6 bases, J shed 2 bases, and the junction held 18 bases outside the gene matches. Germline CDR1 is KGHSH and CDR2 is LQKENI. The CDR3 totals 18 residues. CDR3 in amino acids: CASSRQSRGSAEQETQYF. For the CDR3, the DNA is TGTGCCAGCTCCCGACAGAGCAGGGGGTCCGCCGAGCAAGAGACCCAGTACTTC.

This clone appeared a single time. The V and J genes are TRBV19 and TRBJ2-2, with unresolved D. Germline assignment: CDR1 LNHDA and CDR2 SQIVND (reference sequence). This CDR3 region has 18 residues. V was cut by 5 bases and J by 5 bases, with 24 bases left in between. DNA of the CDR3: TGTGCCAGTAGTCCTGTCTGGGTGTGGGGTGGTGGAACCGGGGAGCTGTTTTTT. Translating gives CASSPVWVWGGGTGELFF. The whole variable domain, remainder taken from reference TRBV19 and TRBJ2-2, is DGGITQSPKYLFRKEGQNVTLSCEQNLNHDAMYWYRQDPGQGLRLIYYSQIVNDFQKGDIAEGYSVSREKKESFPLTVTSAQKNPTAFYLCASSPVWVWGGGTGELFFGEGSRLTVL.

The genes are TRBV10-1 and TRBJ2-3; no clear D. Trimming shortened V by 0 bases and J by 3 bases, and 1 base separated the two germline ends. This CDR3 is 12 amino acids long. CDR1 and CDR2 from the germline V gene are WNHNN and SYGVQD (reference sequence). CDR3 sequence reads: CASSESTDTQYF. CDR3 nucleotide sequence: TGCGCCAGCAGTGAGTCTACAGATACGCAGTATTTT.

The rearrangement joins TRBV10-3 to TRBJ2-2, with 11 bases identical to TRBD2. Germline trimming cut 6 bases from V and 2 bases from J; bases unmatched to any gene: 2. Germline CDR1 reads ENHRY; CDR2 reads SYGVKD. There are 15 residues in the CDR3. The CDR3 protein is CAIRGTSGNTGELFF. The CDR3 region has the DNA TGTGCCATCAGGGGGACTAGCGGTAACACCGGGGAGCTGTTTTTT.

This sequence joins TRBV7-8 and TRBJ2-5, with 10 bases aligning to TRBD2. The germline V gene encodes CDR1 SGHVS and CDR2 FQNEAQ. V trimming: 4 bases; J trimming: 5 bases; junction bases outside the gene matches: 16. This CDR3 is built from 18 residues. CDR3 amino acids: CASSSPPSTSGSPETQYF. For the CDR3, the DNA is TGTGCCAGCAGCTCACCTCCCTCGACTAGCGGGTCCCCCGAGACCCAGTACTTC.

This clone was seen once. V is TRBV5-1 and J is TRBJ2-2; 8 bases match TRBD1. This CDR3 is built from 17 residues. Germline V gene lookup returns CDR1 SGHRS and CDR2 YFSETQ. V shed 3 bases, J shed 4 bases, and the junction held 11 bases outside the gene matches. The CDR3 DNA follows: TGCGCCAGCAGCTCCTGGACAGGGTTTATTGGCACCGGGGAGCTGTTTTTT. Its protein is CASSSWTGFIGTGELFF.

V usage is TRBV5-1 and J usage is TRBJ1-1; D call uncertain. This CDR3 comprises 17 residues. Looked up from germline, CDR1 is SGHRS and CDR2 is YFSETQ. Trimming pared 4 bases from V and 0 bases from J, leaving 19 bases between. CDR3 DNA: TGCGCCAGCAGCCCCCGCGGGAGTTTAAGGATGAACACTGAAGCTTTCTTT. Encoded protein: CASSPRGSLRMNTEAFF.

This chain uses TRBV6-5 with TRBJ1-4; D unresolved. CDR1 and CDR2 from the germline V gene are MNHEY and SVGAGI. V shed 6 bases and J shed 9 bases, with 14 bases lying between them. The CDR3 totals 13 residues. The CDR3, as DNA: TGTGCCAGCAGCCTCGCATCAAGTCAAAAACTGTTTTTT. As protein: CASSLASSQKLFF.

This clone has more than one count but fewer than ten. CDR3 sequence: CASSLVGLANEKLFF. The DNA for the CDR3 is TGCGCCAGCAGCTTGGTCGGGCTCGCTAATGAAAAACTGTTTTTT. The chain carries TRBV5-1 and TRBJ1-4; D gene unclear. V lost 0 bases and J 3 bases, leaving 9 bases between the germline ends. Germline lookup yields CDR1 SGHRS and CDR2 YFSETQ. This CDR3 is 15 amino acids long. Full variable domain (missing parts from reference TRBV5-1 and TRBJ1-4): KAGVTQTPRYLIKTRGQQVTLSCSPISGHRSVSWYQQTPGQGLQFLFEYFSETQRNKGNFPGRFSGRQFSNSRSEMNVSTLELGDSALYLCASSLVGLANEKLFFGSGTQLSVL.

The chain joins TRBV2 to TRBJ2-7, with unresolved D. The ends were cut back, 6 bases at V and 0 bases at J, with 3 bases in the middle. The CDR3 loop spans 11 amino acids. Germline V gene lookup returns CDR1 SNHLY and CDR2 FYNNEI. The CDR3 reads CASRDSYEQYF. The DNA of the CDR3 is TGTGCCAGCAGGGACTCCTACGAGCAGTACTTC.

The chain carries TRBV5-4 and TRBJ1-2; 9 bases are a match to TRBD1. J was trimmed by 7 bases and V by 4 bases; bases with no gene match: 14. Germline CDR1 reads SGHNT; CDR2 reads YYREEE (reference sequence). The length of the CDR3 is 16 residues. This CDR3 reads CASSLTLGQGDGGYTF. The CDR3 DNA reads TGTGCCAGCAGCCTAACCCTGGGACAGGGAGATGGTGGCTACACCTTC.

The CDR3 here is CASSLKRGHGYTF. DNA for the CDR3: TGTGCCAGCAGTTTAAAGAGGGGGCATGGCTACACCTTC. The V gene is TRBV12-3 or TRBV12-4, the J gene TRBJ1-2; 7 bases agree with TRBD1. CDR3 length equals 13 residues. Losses at the gene ends were 2 bases for V and 6 bases for J; bases not matched to a gene: 3.

The chain links TRBV5-1 to TRBJ2-1; 9 nucleotides agree with TRBD1. The junction had 6 bases not matched to a gene; V was cut back by 2 bases and J by 0 bases. Germline V CDR1 and CDR2: SGHRS, YFSETQ. CDR3 length: 17 amino acids. CDR3 nucleotides: TGCGCCAGCAGCTTAACCGGGACAGGGAGCTCCTACAATGAGCAGTTCTTC. Protein sequence: CASSLTGTGSSYNEQFF.

The V call is TRBV11-3, the J call TRBJ1-5; D uncertain. The V and J ends lost 4 bases and 11 bases respectively, with 21 bases between them. Germline CDR1 reads SGHNT; CDR2 reads YENEEA. The CDR3 spans 15 residues. In nucleotides, the CDR3 is TGTGCCAGCAGCTCGAGATGGACCCAAATAGCGGCCCAGCATTTT. Protein sequence: CASSSRWTQIAAQHF. Supplemented by reference TRBV11-3 and TRBJ1-5, the full variable domain reads EAGVVQSPRYKIIEKKQPVAFWCNPISGHNTLYWYLQNLGQGPELLIRYENEEAVDDSQLPKDRFSAERLKGVDSTLKIQPAELGDSAVYLCASSSRWTQIAAQHFGDGTRLSIL.